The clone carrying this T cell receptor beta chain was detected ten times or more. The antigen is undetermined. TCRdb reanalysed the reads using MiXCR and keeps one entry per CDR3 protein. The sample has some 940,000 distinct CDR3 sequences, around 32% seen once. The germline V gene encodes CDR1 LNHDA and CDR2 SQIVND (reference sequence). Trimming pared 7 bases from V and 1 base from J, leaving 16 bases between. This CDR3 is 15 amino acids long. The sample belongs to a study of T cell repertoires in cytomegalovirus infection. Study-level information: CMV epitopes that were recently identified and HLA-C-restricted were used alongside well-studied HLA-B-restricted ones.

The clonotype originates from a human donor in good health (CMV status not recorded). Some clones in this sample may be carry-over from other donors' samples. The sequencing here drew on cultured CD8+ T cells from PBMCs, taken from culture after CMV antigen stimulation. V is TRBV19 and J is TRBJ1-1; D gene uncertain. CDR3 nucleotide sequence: TGTGCCAGTACGTCCGAGGGCCGACCGAACACTGAAGCTTTCTTT. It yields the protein CASTSEGRPNTEAFF.